The 23 T cell receptor beta chains reported below all come from one sample, sequenced in a study of shared clonotypes between healthy human individuals. TCRdb keeps only in-frame clones here, not all; method: immunoSEQ multiplex PCR. Among over a million clones listed, 96% were seen once. Material: naive CD4+ T cells sorted from blood. Subset here: CD45RA+ positively selected. Receptors were obtained from a man younger than 40 in good health.

To note about this clone: The same CDR3 can be traced to other DNA sequences in this sample. The chain employs TRBV2 and TRBJ2-5; tentatively, D is TRBD1 (5 bases). In germline, CDR1 is SNHLY, CDR2 FYNNEI. There are 14 residues in the CDR3. Trimming cost V 2 bases and J 5 bases, with 12 bases left between them. The CDR3 loop reads CASSEQGPQETQYF. In nucleotides, the CDR3 is TGTGCCAGCAGTGAACAGGGTCCCCAGGAGACCCAGTACTTC.

The chain links TRBV5-1 to TRBJ2-7; TRBD2 aligns across 7 bases. The CDR3 loop spans 14 amino acids. The germline gives CDR1 SGHRS, CDR2 YFSETQ. J was trimmed by 3 bases and V by 0 bases; bases with no gene match: 3. This chain's CDR3 is CASSLGEGFYEQYF. CDR3 sequence (DNA): TGCGCCAGCAGCTTGGGGGAGGGTTTCTACGAGCAGTACTTC.

The V gene is TRBV5-1, the J gene TRBJ2-3; D is possibly TRBD2 (6 bases). V was shortened by 4 bases and J by 7 bases, with 10 bases between the two germline ends. Germline-derived CDR1 and CDR2 are SGHRS and YFSETQ. The CDR3 length is 12 residues. CDR3: CASSPEGHTQYF. The CDR3 DNA sequence: TGCGCCAGCAGCCCGGAGGGTCATACGCAGTATTTT.

This chain uses TRBV7-9 with TRBJ2-7; no firm D call. Germline lookup yields CDR1 SEHNR and CDR2 FQNEAQ (reference sequence). The CDR3 is made up of 13 amino acids. Trimming removed 6 bases from V and 2 bases from J, with 11 bases in between. This CDR3 is CASSGPNTYEQYF. DNA of the CDR3: TGTGCCAGCAGTGGGCCCAATACCTACGAGCAGTACTTC.

The V and J genes are TRBV14 and TRBJ1-1, with no clear D. This CDR3 has 13 residues. V lost 8 bases and J 1 base, leaving 11 bases between the germline ends. The germline CDR1 and CDR2 sequences are SGHDN and FVKESK. The CDR3 nucleotides are TGTGCCAGCTCACCCTGGACGAACACTGAAGCTTTCTTT. As protein: CASSPWTNTEAFF.

V is TRBV4-1 and J is TRBJ2-7; D uncertain. There are 14 residues in the CDR3. Deletions cut 8 bases from V and 4 bases from J, with 18 bases between. In germline, CDR1 is MGHRA, CDR2 YSYEKL. The CDR3 DNA is TGCGCCAGCGGCCCGGCCACCTTCTTATACGAGCAGTACTTC. This gives the protein CASGPATFLYEQYF.

V gene TRBV7-2 combines with J gene TRBJ1-5, with D unclear. This CDR3 has 12 amino acids. Trimming shortened V by 5 bases and J by 9 bases, and 11 bases separated the two germline ends. Looked up from germline, CDR1 is SGHTA and CDR2 is FQGNSA. DNA for the CDR3: TGTGCCAGCAGCCGGGAACGCGGGCCCCAGCATTTT. Translated: CASSRERGPQHF.

As to this clone: At one end the junction does not follow the germline gene, possibly because of a read error. This chain joins TRBV5-4 and TRBJ2-7; possibly TRBD2 for D (5 bases). The germline V gene encodes CDR1 SGHNT and CDR2 YYREEE (reference sequence). CDR3 length: 13 amino acids. The CDR3, as DNA: TGTGCCAGCAGCCAAAGCCGTTCCGGGGAGCAGTGCTTC. Translation gives CASSQSRSGEQCF.

The V gene is TRBV10-2, the J gene TRBJ2-7; D uncertain. V was pared by 8 bases and J by 2 bases, with 19 bases between. Germline V gives CDR1 WSHSY, CDR2 SAAADI. The CDR3 runs 15 residues. CDR3 coding DNA: TGCGCCAGCTTGACCCTACAGACTTTACCCTACGAGCAGTACTTC. Its translation: CASLTLQTLPYEQYF.

V gene TRBV5-1 combines with J gene TRBJ2-3, with D hard to call. V lost 2 bases to trimming and J lost 4 bases, with 11 bases between them. Germline CDR1 reads SGHRS; CDR2 reads YFSETQ. This CDR3 contains 14 residues. The CDR3 sequence is CASSLLGSADTQYF. As DNA, the CDR3 is TGCGCCAGCAGCTTACTGGGTTCGGCAGATACGCAGTATTTT.

This clone has only one observation. The chain joins TRBV4-3 to TRBJ2-3; D might be TRBD1 or TRBD2, each matching 6 bases. The CDR3 is made up of 16 amino acids. The V gene lost 1 base and the J gene lost 7 bases, with 18 bases spanning the gap. CDR1 is LGHNA, CDR2 YSLEER, per germline. CDR3 DNA: TGCGCCAGCAGCCAAGTAACATGGGGGGCGATAAATACGCAGTATTTT. Its translation: CASSQVTWGAINTQYF.

The V and J genes are TRBV19 and TRBJ2-1; TRBD2 aligns across 8 bases. The V gene end was trimmed by 4 bases and the J gene end by 1 base; junction bases not matched to a gene: 21. The CDR3 contains 21 residues. The germline gives CDR1 LNHDA, CDR2 SQIVND (reference sequence). Written as DNA, the CDR3 is TGTGCCAGTAGTAAAACGGCGGGAGGTCTGTCCTCCAGGTTGTCCTACAATGAGCAGTTCTTC. Translated, it gives CASSKTAGGLSSRLSYNEQFF.

Only a few counts were recorded for this clone. The chain recombines TRBV28 with TRBJ1-2; 9 bases align to TRBD1. This CDR3 spans 11 amino acids. V lost 11 bases, J lost 8 bases, and 6 bases stayed unmatched. CDR1 MDHEN and CDR2 SYDVKM come from the germline V gene. CDR3 nucleotide sequence: TGTGCCGGACAGGGGAATTACGGCTACACCTTC. Amino acids: CAGQGNYGYTF.

This clone was observed once. The chain combines TRBV10-3 with TRBJ2-3, with 8 bases lining up with TRBD2. Germline lookup yields CDR1 ENHRY and CDR2 SYGVKD. The length of the CDR3 is 21 residues. After removal of 2 bases from V and 0 bases from J, the junction contained 19 bases not matched to a gene. CDR3 region: CAISEPGGRSTETSSTDTQYF. As DNA, the CDR3 is TGTGCCATCAGTGAGCCGGGAGGGCGGTCCACGGAAACTTCTAGCACAGATACGCAGTATTTT.

The genes are TRBV29-1 and TRBJ2-2; 7 nucleotides align to TRBD2. CDR1 and CDR2 from the germline V gene are SQVTM and ANQGSEA. This CDR3 spans 12 amino acids. The J segment lost 8 bases and the V segment lost 6 bases, leaving 6 bases of the junction unmatched. In nucleotides, the CDR3 is TGCAGCGTCACAAGACTAGCAGGGGAGCTGTTTTTT. Protein: CSVTRLAGELFF.

The CDR3 protein is CASSFIQGAGEQYF. CDR3 coding DNA: TGTGCCAGCAGTTTTATCCAGGGGGCCGGAGAGCAGTACTTC. The gene calls are TRBV27 and TRBJ2-7; 8 bases align to TRBD1. This CDR3 contains 14 residues. With V trimmed by 3 bases and J by 7 bases, 8 bases remained unmatched. Looked up from germline, CDR1 is MNHEY and CDR2 is SMNVEV (reference sequence).

The gene calls are TRBV4-2 and TRBJ2-7; TRBD1 matches at 8 bases. CDR1 is LGHNA, CDR2 YNFKEQ, per germline. V shed 1 base, J shed 9 bases, and the junction held 5 bases outside the gene matches. This CDR3 has 13 residues. As DNA, the CDR3 is TGTGCCAGCAGCCAAGTGGACAGGGAGGTGCAGTACTTC. Protein: CASSQVDREVQYF.

V and J are TRBV7-9 and TRBJ2-1, with a tentative D call TRBD2 (5 bases). Germline V gene lookup returns CDR1 SEHNR and CDR2 FQNEAQ (reference sequence). With 1 base removed from V and 2 bases from J, the gap between germline ends came to 9 bases. The CDR3 covers 15 residues. In DNA form, the CDR3 reads TGTGCCAGCAGCTTAGGGACGGGAACCTACAATGAGCAGTTCTTC. This sequence encodes CASSLGTGTYNEQFF. Full variable domain (missing parts from reference TRBV7-9 and TRBJ2-1): DTGVSQNPRHKITKRGQNVTFRCDPISEHNRLYWYRQTLGQGPEFLTYFQNEAQLEKSRLLSDRFSAERPKGSFSTLEIQRTEQGDSAMYLCASSLGTGTYNEQFFGPGTRLTVL.

This rearrangement joins TRBV5-5 to TRBJ2-1; D perhaps matches TRBD2 (5 bases). The CDR3 is 15 residues long. Trimming took 6 bases from V and 4 from J, leaving 17 bases between them. Germline V gene sequence: CDR1 SGHKS, CDR2 YYEKEE (reference sequence). CDR3 residues: CASTPVLREYNEQFF. The CDR3 DNA sequence: TGTGCCAGCACCCCGGTTTTGAGGGAATACAATGAGCAGTTCTTC.

This clone was counted between two and nine times. Other DNA sequences within the sample encode an identical CDR3. The genes are TRBV5-1 and TRBJ2-5; TRBD2 aligns across 11 bases. Trimming removed 3 bases from V and 3 bases from J; junction bases left unmatched: 1. The germline gives CDR1 SGHRS, CDR2 YFSETQ. CDR3 size: 14 residues. The CDR3 protein is CASSSGLAEETQYF. CDR3 in DNA: TGCGCCAGCAGCTCGGGACTAGCGGAAGAGACCCAGTACTTC.

This chain joins TRBV5-5 and TRBJ2-2, with D possibly being TRBD1 (5 bases). The V end was cut by 0 bases, the J end by 1 base, with 10 bases between. The germline CDR1 and CDR2 sequences are SGHKS and YYEKEE (reference sequence). This CDR3 has 16 residues. The CDR3 is CASSLAGTGNTGELFF. The DNA for the CDR3 is TGTGCCAGCAGCTTGGCGGGTACAGGGAACACCGGGGAGCTGTTTTTT.

The chain carries TRBV6-6 and TRBJ1-3; 9 bases agree with TRBD1. CDR3 length: 15 residues. Germline V gives CDR1 MNHNY, CDR2 SVGAGI (reference sequence). V gave up 7 bases and J gave up 4 bases; unmatched junction bases: 8. Written as DNA, the CDR3 is TGTGCCAGCAACCCGGGACAGGGTATAGGAAACACCATATATTTT. Protein product: CASNPGQGIGNTIYF.

This chain connects TRBV25-1 to TRBJ2-3; D is ambiguous. The CDR3 is made up of 15 amino acids. With 4 bases removed from V and 4 bases from J, the gap between germline ends came to 15 bases. The germline V gene encodes CDR1 MGHDK and CDR2 SYGVNS. Here the CDR3 DNA reads TGTGCCAGCAGTGCGACCACCCGGCAGGCAGATACGCAGTATTTT. Its protein product is CASSATTRQADTQYF.